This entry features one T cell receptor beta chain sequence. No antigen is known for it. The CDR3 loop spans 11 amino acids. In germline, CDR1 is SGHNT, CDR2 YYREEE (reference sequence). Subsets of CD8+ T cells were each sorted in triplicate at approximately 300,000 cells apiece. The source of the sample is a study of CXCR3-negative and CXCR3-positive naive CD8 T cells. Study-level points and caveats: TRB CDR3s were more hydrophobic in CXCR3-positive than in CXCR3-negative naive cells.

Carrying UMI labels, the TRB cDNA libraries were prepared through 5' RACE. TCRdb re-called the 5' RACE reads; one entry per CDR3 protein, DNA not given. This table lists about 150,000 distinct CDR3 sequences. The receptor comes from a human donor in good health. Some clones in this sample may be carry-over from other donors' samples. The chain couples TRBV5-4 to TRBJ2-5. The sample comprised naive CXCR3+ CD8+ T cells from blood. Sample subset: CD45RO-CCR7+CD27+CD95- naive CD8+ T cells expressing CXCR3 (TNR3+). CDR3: CASSLAGAQYF.